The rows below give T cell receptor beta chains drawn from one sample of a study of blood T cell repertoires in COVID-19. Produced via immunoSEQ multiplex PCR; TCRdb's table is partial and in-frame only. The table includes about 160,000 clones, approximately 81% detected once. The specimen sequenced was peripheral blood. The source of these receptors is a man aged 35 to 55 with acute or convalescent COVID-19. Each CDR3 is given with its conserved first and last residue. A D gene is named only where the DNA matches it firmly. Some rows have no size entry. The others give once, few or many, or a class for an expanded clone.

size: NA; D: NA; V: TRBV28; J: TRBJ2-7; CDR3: CASNAGGFGQYF; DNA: TGTGCCAGCAACGCTGGCGGCTTCGGGCAGTACTTC
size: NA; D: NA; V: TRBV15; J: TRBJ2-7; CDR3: CATSRELSRLEQYF; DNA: TGTGCCACCAGCAGAGAACTATCCCGACTGGAGCAGTACTTC
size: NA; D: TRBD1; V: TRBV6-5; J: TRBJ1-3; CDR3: CASSYTGQGAGNTIYF; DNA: TGTGCCAGCAGTTACACAGGGCAGGGGGCTGGAAACACCATATATTTT
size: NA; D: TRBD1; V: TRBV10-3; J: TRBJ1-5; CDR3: CAISAGQGDQPQHF; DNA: TGTGCCATCAGTGCCGGACAGGGAGATCAGCCCCAGCATTTT
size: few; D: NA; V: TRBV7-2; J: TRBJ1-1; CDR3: CASSLESAGEAFF; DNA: TGTGCCAGCAGCTTAGAAAGTGCGGGTGAAGCTTTCTTT
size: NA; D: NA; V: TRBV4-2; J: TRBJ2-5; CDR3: CASSQLSKGGGSKTQYF; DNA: TGTGCCAGCAGCCAACTCTCAAAGGGGGGGGGCTCGAAGACCCAGTACTTC
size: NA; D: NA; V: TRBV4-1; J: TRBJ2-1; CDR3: CASSQGDTRNEQFF; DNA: TGCGCCAGCAGCCAAGGGGACACTCGCAATGAGCAGTTCTTC
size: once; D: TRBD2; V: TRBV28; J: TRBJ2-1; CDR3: CASTPGSGGVNEQFF; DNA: TGTGCCAGCACCCCAGGTAGTGGGGGGGTAAATGAGCAGTTCTTC
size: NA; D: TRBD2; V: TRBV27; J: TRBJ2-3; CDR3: CASSLWTSGGAATDTQYF; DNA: TGTGCCAGCAGTTTATGGACTAGCGGGGGGGCTGCCACAGATACGCAGTATTTT
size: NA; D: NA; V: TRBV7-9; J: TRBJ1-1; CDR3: CASSLEGLSEGAFF; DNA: TGTGCCAGCAGCTTAGAAGGTTTGTCTGAGGGAGCTTTCTTT
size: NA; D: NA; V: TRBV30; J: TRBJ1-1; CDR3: CAWSLSTPDRNTEAFF; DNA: TGTGCCTGGAGTCTATCTACCCCGGACAGGAACACTGAAGCTTTCTTT
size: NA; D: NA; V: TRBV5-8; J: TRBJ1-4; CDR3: CASSSRAGGAEKLFF; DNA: TGTGCCAGCAGCTCCCGGGCGGGAGGCGCGGAAAAACTGTTTTTT
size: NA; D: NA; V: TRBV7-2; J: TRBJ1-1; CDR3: CASSAGMNTEAFF; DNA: TGTGCCAGCAGCGCCGGGATGAACACTGAAGCTTTCTTT
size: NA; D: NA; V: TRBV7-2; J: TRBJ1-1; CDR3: CASNSGGVAFF; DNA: TGTGCCAGCAATTCCGGAGGGGTGGCTTTCTTT
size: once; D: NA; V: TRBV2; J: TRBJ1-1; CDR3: CASINREIHSEAFF; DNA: TGTGCCAGCATTAACAGGGAGATCCATTCTGAAGCTTTCTTT
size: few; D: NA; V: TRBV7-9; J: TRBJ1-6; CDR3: CASSPTGSYSPLHF; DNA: TGTGCCAGCAGCCCGACAGGTTCTTATTCACCCCTCCACTTT
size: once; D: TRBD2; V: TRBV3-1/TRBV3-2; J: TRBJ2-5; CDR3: CASSQRGGAIETQYF; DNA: TGTGCCAGCAGCCAGCGCGGGGGGGCCATAGAGACCCAGTACTTC
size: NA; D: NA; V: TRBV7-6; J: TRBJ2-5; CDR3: CASSLSEAQETQYF; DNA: TGTGCCAGCAGCTTATCTGAAGCTCAAGAGACCCAGTACTTC
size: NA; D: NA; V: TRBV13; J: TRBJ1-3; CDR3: CASSSRHLGNTIYF; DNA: TGTGCCAGCAGCTCCCGACATTTGGGAAACACCATATATTTT
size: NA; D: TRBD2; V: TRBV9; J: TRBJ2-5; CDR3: CASSRAGGGVGETQYF; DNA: TGTGCCAGCAGCCGAGCGGGGGGCGGGGTCGGGGAGACCCAGTACTTC
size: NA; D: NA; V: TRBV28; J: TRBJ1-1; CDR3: CASSLDGGTEAFF; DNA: TGTGCCAGCAGTTTAGACGGCGGTACTGAAGCTTTCTTT
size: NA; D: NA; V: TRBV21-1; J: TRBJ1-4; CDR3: CASSRDRGGEKLFF; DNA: TGTGCCAGCAGCCGGGACAGGGGAGGAGAAAAACTGTTTTTT
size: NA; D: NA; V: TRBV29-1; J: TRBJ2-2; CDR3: CSVVRGGELFF; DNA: TGCAGCGTTGTCAGGGGCGGGGAGCTGTTTTTT
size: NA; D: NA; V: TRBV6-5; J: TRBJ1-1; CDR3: CASSLATGSVAFF; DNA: TGTGCCAGCAGTTTAGCCACAGGGTCGGTCGCTTTCTTT
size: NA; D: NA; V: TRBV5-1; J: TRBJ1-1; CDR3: CASSLVAPGGWSTEAFF; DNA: TGCGCCAGCAGCTTGGTCGCCCCGGGGGGTTGGAGCACTGAAGCTTTCTTT
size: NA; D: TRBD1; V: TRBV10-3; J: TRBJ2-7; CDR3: CAIRYSGTGSYEQYF; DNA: TGTGCCATCAGATACTCCGGGACAGGTTCCTACGAGCAGTACTTC
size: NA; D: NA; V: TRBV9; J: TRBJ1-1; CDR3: CASSTDLGHEAFF; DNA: TGTGCCAGCAGTACCGACCTGGGACACGAAGCTTTCTTT
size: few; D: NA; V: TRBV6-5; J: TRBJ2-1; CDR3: CASNFPTGNEQFF; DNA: TGTGCCAGCAACTTTCCAACAGGGAATGAGCAGTTCTTC
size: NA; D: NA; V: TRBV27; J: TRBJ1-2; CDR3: CASSLGSNYGYTF; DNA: TGTGCCAGCAGTCTCGGGTCGAACTATGGCTACACCTTC
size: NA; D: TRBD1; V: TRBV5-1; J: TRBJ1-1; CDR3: CASSSTGGRDEAFF; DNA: TGCGCCAGCAGCTCCACAGGGGGCCGGGATGAAGCTTTCTTT
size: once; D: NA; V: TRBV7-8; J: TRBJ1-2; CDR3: CASSPQGWVGGGYTF; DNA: TGTGCCAGCAGCCCCCAGGGATGGGTGGGTGGTGGCTACACCTTC
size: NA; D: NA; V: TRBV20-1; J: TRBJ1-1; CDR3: CSAMGGTEAFF; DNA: TGCAGTGCTATGGGGGGGACTGAAGCTTTCTTT
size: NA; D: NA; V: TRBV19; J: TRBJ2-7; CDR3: CASSISPGGLYEQYF; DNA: TGTGCCAGTAGTATCTCTCCCGGGGGGCTATACGAGCAGTACTTC
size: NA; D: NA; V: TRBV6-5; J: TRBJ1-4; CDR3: CASSRAKGAEKLFF; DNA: TGTGCCAGCAGCCGGGCCAAAGGGGCTGAAAAACTGTTTTTT
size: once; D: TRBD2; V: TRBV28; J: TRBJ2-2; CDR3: CASSPAGGYGGELFF; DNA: TGTGCCAGCAGCCCGGCGGGGGGCTATGGCGGGGAGCTGTTTTTT
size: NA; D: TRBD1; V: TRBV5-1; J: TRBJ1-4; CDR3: CASSSGQGEKLFF; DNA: TGCGCCAGCAGCTCCGGACAGGGCGAAAAACTGTTTTTT
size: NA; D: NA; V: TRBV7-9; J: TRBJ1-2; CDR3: CASSQRTAYGYTF; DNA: TGTGCCAGCAGTCAACGGACAGCCTATGGCTACACCTTC
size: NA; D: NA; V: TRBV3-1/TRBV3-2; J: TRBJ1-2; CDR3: CASSHRLMVRGVGYTF; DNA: TGTGCCAGCAGCCACCGATTGATGGTACGGGGGGTTGGCTACACCTTC